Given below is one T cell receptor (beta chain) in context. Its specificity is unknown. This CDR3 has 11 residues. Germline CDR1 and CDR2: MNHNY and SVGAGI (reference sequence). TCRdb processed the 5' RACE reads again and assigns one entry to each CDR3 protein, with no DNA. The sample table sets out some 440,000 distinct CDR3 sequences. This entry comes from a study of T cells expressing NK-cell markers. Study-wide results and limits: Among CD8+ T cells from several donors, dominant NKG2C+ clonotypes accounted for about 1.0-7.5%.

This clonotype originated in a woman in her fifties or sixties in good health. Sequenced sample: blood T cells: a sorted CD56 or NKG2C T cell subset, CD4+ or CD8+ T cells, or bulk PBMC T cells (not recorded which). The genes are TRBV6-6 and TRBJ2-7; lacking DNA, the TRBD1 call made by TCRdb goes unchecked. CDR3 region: CASSYGREQYF.